The T cell receptor beta chain described here comes from a study of blood T cell repertoires in COVID-19. This clone was found once. Which cohort a participant joined came from the clinical history participants gave. Some clones are missing from TCRdb's copy, which holds only in-frame ones; the method was immunoSEQ multiplex PCR. Of 380,000 or so clones listed, 70% to 90% are singletons. The CDR3 extends over 14 amino acids. Trimming cost V 6 bases and J 3 bases, with 15 bases left between them. From germline, CDR1 is SEHNR and CDR2 FQNEAQ (reference sequence). This TCR came from a woman in her 40s with acute COVID-19. The sequencing sample was made of PBMCs or T cells enriched from blood (not recorded which). The chain links TRBV7-9 to TRBJ2-7, with a tentative D call TRBD1 (6 bases). This CDR3 is CASRRGQTYYEQYF. In DNA form, the CDR3 reads TGTGCCAGCAGACGTGGACAGACTTACTACGAGCAGTACTTC.